This T cell receptor beta chain was recorded in a study of CD4 T cells in relation to SARS-CoV-2 and coronaviruses. For the study at large: TCR beta CDR3s were sequenced after 10-day antigen culture of PBMCs. Study findings and constraints: Monoreactive clones expanded significantly more to SARS-CoV-2 than crossreactive clones did.

The unexposed donors gave CD4+ T cells in 2011-2018, prior to COVID-19. CD4+ T cells were isolated from the cells after more than 8 days of culture. Each well had approximately 2.2 million PBMCs in about 5% human AB serum with IL-2. From germline, CDR1 is SGHVS and CDR2 FNYEAQ. Trimming cost V 5 bases and J 0 bases; bases outside gene matches: 23. This CDR3 spans 22 amino acids. With regard to this clone: Its antigen is not identified.

Produced via immunoSEQ multiplex PCR; TCRdb's table is partial and in-frame only. The table has 25,000 or so clones, about 77% seen once. V gene TRBV7-6 combines with J gene TRBJ2-1; 9 nucleotides align to TRBD2. The sequenced material came from CD4+ T cells from PBMCs, cultured in vitro. This clonotype was obtained from a human donor in good health. CDR3 amino acids: CASSQPFPAGGPSCSSYNEQFF. As DNA, the CDR3 is TGTGCCAGCAGCCAGCCGTTTCCAGCGGGAGGTCCCTCTTGTAGCTCCTACAATGAGCAGTTCTTC.